Sequencing of this T cell receptor (beta chain) was carried out in a study of CD8 T cells in ankylosing spondylitis. General study findings and limits: Ankylosing spondylitis blood seemed to carry a telltale TCR beta motif made of roughly eight highly homologous variants. Matched ankylosing spondylitis synovial fluid reportedly contained a significantly enriched population of disease-linked clones.

Note on this clonotype: Its antigen is undetermined.

V was clipped by 3 bases and J by 6 bases, with 12 bases between them. CDR1 is DFQATT, CDR2 SNEGSKA, per germline (reference sequence). The CDR3 contains 12 residues. 5'-RACE, quantitative and with molecular barcodes, yielded the TCR beta libraries. In TCRdb, the 5' RACE reads were re-called with MiXCR into one record per CDR3 protein. Of hundreds of thousands of distinct CDR3 sequences in the sample, 20% are singletons; the top ten hold about 3.5%. This TCR derives from a female donor with ankylosing spondylitis or in good health (not recorded which). Sequenced sample: blood, either unsorted or a sorted T cell fraction (not recorded which). V usage is TRBV20-1 and J usage is TRBJ2-7; the D gene is possibly TRBD2 (5 bases). The CDR3 coding sequence is TGCAGTGCTAGGGCTAGCAGCGGCGAGCAGTACTTC. Protein: CSARASSGEQYF.